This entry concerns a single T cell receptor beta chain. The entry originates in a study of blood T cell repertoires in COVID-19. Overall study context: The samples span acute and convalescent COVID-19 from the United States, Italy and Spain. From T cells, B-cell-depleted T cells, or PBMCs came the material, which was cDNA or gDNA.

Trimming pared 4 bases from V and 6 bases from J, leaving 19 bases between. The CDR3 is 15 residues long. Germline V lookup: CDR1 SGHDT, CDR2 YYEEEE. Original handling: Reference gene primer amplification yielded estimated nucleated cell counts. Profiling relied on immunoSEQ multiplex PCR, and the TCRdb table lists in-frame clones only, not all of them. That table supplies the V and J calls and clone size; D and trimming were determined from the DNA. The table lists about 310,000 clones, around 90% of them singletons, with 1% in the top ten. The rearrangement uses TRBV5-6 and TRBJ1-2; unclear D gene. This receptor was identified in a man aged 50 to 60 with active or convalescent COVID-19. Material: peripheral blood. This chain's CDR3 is CASSRPMVSGDGYTF. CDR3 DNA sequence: TGTGCCAGCAGCCGACCCATGGTGAGCGGAGATGGCTACACCTTC.